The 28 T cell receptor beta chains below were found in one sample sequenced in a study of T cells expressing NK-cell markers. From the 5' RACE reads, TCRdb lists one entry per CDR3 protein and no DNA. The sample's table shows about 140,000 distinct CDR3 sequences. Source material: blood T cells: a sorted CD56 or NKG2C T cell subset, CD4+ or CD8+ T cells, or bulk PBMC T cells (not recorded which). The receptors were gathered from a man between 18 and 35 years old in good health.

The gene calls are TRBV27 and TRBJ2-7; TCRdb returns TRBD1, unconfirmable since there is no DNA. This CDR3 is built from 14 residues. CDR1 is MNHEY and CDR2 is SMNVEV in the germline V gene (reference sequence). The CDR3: CASRTGTFSYEQYF.

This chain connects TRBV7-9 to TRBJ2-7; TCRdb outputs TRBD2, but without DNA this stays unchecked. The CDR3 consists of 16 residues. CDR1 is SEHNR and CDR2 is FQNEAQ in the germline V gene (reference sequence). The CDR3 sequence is CASSGTSGPASYEQYF.

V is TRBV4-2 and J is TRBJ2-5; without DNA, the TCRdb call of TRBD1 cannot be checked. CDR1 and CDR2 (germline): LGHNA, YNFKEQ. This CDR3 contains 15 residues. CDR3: CASSQETGGEETQYF.

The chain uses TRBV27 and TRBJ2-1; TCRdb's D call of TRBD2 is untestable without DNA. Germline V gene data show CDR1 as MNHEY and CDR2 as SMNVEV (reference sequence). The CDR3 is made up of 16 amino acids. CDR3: CASSFGGRTPAFEQFF.

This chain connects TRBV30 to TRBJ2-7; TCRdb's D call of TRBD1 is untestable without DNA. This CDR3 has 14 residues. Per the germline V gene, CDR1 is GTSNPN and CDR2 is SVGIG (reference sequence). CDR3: CAWSVGGGLYEQYF.

This chain's CDR3 is CASSAWNQPQHF. The genes are TRBV25-1 and TRBJ1-5. This CDR3 is built from 12 residues. Germline lookup yields CDR1 MGHDK and CDR2 SYGVNS.

This CDR3 reads CASSLEGVGGEQFF. The rearrangement links TRBV5-1 to TRBJ2-1; TCRdb's assignment of TRBD1 cannot be checked, as there is no DNA. The CDR3 contains 14 residues. CDR1 is SGHRS and CDR2 is YFSETQ in the germline V gene.

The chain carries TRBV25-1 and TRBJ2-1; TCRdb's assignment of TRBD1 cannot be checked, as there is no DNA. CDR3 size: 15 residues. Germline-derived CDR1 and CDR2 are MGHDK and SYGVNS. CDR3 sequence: CASSPMERVEDEQFF.

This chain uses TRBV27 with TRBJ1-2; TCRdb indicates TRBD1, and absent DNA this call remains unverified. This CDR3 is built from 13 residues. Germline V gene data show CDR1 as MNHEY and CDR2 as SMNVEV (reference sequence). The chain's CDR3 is CASSAGTDYGYTF.

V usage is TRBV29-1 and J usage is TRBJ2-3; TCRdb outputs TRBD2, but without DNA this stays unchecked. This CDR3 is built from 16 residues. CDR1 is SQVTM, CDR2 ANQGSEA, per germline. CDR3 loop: CSVEPNGEVGTDTQYF.

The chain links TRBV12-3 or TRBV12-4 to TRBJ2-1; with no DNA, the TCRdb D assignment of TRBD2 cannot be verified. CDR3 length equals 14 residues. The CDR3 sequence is CASSTAGIVNEQFF.

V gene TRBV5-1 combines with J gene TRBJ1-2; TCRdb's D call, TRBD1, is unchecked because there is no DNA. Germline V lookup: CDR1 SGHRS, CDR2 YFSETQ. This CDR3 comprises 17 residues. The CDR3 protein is CASSPYAGTGVNYGYTF.

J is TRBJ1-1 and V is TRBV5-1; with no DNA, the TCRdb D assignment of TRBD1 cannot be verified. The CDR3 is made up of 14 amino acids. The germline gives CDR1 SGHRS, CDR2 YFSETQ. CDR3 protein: CASSGEGQLTEAFF.

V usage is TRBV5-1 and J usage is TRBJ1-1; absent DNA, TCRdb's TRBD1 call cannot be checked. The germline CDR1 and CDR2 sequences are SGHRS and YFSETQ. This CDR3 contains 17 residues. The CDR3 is CASSFGTGALQNTEAFF.

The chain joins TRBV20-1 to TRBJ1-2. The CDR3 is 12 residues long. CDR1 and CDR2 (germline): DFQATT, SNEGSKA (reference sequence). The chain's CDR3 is CSARESVYGYTF.

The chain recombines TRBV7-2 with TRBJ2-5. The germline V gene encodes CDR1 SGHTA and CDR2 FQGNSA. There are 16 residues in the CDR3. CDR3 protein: CASSSLRAWGLETQYF.

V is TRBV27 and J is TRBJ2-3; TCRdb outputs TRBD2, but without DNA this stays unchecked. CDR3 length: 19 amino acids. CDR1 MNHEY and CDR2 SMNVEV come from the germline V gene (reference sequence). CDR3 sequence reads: CASSLAPGTSGSNSDTQYF.

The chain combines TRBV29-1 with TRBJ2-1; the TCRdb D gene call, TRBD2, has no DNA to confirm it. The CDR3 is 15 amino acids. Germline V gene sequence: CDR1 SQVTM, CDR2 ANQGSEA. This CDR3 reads CSVEVAGSIYNEQFF.

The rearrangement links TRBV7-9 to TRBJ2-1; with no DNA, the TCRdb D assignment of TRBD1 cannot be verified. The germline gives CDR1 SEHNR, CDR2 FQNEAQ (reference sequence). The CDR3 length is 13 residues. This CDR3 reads CASGPRGSNEQFF.

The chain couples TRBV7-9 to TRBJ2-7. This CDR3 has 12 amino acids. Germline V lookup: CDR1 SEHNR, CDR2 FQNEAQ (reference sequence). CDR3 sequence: CASSLVSDEQYF.

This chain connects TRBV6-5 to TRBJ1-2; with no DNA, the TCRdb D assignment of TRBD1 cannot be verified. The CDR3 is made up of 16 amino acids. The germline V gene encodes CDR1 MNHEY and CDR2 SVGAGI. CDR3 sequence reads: CASSYSVVGAQDGYTF.

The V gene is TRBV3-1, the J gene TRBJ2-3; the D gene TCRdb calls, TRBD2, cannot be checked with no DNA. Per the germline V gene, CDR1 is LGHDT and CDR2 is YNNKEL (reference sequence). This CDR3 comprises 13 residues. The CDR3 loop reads CASSLDYSDTQYF.

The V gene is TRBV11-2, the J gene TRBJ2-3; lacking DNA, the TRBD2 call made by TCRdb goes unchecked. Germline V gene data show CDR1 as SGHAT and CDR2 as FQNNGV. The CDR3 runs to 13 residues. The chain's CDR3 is CASSPFGEDTQYF. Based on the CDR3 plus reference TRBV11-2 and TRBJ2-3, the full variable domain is EAGVAQSPRYKIIEKRQSVAFWCNPISGHATLYWYQQILGQGPKLLIQFQNNGVVDDSQLPKDRFSAERLKGVDSTLKIQPAKLEDSAVYLCASSPFGEDTQYFGPGTRLTVL.

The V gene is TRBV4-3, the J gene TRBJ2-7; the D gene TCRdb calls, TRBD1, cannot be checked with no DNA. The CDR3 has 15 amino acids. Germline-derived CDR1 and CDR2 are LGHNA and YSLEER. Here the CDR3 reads CASSQGQGARYEQYF.

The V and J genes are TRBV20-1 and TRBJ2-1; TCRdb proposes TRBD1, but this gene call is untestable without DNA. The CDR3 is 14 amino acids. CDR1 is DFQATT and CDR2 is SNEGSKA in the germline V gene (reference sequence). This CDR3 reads CSARRGPNLNEQFF.

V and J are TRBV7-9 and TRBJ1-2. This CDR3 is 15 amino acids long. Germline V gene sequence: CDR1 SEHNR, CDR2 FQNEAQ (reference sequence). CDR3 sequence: CASAPGEGANYGYTF.

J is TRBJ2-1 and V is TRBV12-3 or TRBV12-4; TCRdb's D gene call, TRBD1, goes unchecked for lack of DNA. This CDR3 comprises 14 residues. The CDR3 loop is CASSNTGVYNEQFF.

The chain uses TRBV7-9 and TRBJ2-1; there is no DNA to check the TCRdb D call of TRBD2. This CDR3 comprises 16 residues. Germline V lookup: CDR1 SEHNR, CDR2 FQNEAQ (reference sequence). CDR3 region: CASSPAKERAYNEQFF.